A selection of T cell receptor beta chains follows, all from one sample in a study of spatial heterogeneity in lung cancer. TCRdb called the 5' RACE reads again in MiXCR, with one record for every CDR3 protein. The sample contains 45,000 to 55,000 distinct CDR3 sequences, approximately 5% of which appear only once. Sequences were derived from PBMCs, sampled at surgery. The source is a male donor with early-stage non-small cell lung cancer. Both conserved end residues are part of each CDR3. The order of the fields is J gene, V gene, clone size, D gene, CDR3 DNA, CDR3 protein. The D gene is left open where the match is weak. Size tells how often a clone was seen (once, few, many) or the class of an expanded clone, and some rows leave it out.

TRBJ2-1 | TRBV10-3 | many | TRBD2 | TGTGCCATCGGGGGCGGCGGGAGGGAATACAATGAGCAGTTCTTC | CAIGGGGREYNEQFF
TRBJ2-1 | TRBV7-9 | many | TRBD2 | TGTGCCAGCAGCTACCCTGAGCGAGCGGGGAATGAGCAGTTCTTC | CASSYPERAGNEQFF
TRBJ1-1 | TRBV29-1 | many | NA | TGCAGCGTACAGATAATGAACACTGAAGCTTTCTTT | CSVQIMNTEAFF
TRBJ1-6 | TRBV12-3/TRBV12-4 | NA | TRBD1 | TGTGCCAGCAGATTCAACAGGGGGCTCAATTCACCCCTCCACTTT | CASRFNRGLNSPLHF
TRBJ2-7 | TRBV10-3 | many | NA | TGTGCCATCGCCGGACAGTCCTACGAGCAGTACTTC | CAIAGQSYEQYF
TRBJ2-2 | TRBV20-1 | many | TRBD2 | TGCAGTGCTAGAGGGCTAGCGGGAGGCGACCGGGAGCTGTTTTTT | CSARGLAGGDRELFF
TRBJ2-7 | TRBV19 | many | TRBD2 | TGTGCCAGTAGTAGATTCCGGACTAGCGGGACCTACGAGCAGTACTTC | CASSRFRTSGTYEQYF
TRBJ1-5 | TRBV18 | many | NA | TGTGCCAGCTCACCAATTAGCAATCAGCCCCAGCATTTT | CASSPISNQPQHF
TRBJ2-1 | TRBV4-1 | many | NA | TGCGCCAGCAGCCAAGATGTGACTGGCTCCTATGAGCAGTTCTTC | CASSQDVTGSYEQFF
TRBJ2-5 | TRBV5-1 | many | NA | TGCGCCAGCAGCCTTATAGGGGGGGAGGAGACCCAGTACTTC | CASSLIGGEETQYF
TRBJ2-7 | TRBV6-5 | many | NA | TGTGCCAGCAGTTACTCGAAGAATTACGGGAGTGGGGCCTACGAGCAGTACTTC | CASSYSKNYGSGAYEQYF
TRBJ2-7 | TRBV6-5 | many | NA | TGTGCCAGCAACCTTGGTGGGGAGCAGTACTTC | CASNLGGEQYF
TRBJ2-7 | TRBV25-1 | many | TRBD1 | TGTGCCAGCAGCCGGGACAGTGGTTACGAGCAGTACTTC | CASSRDSGYEQYF